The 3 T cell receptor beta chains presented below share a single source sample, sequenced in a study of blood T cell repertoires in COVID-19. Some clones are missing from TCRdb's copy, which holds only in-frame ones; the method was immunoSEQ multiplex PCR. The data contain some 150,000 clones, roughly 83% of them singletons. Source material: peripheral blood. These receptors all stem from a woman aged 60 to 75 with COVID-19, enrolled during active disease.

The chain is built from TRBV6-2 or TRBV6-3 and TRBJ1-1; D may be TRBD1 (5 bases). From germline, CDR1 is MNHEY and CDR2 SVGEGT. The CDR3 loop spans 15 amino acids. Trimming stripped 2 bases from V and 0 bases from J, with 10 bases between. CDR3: CASSYGGTVNTEAFF. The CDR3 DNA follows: TGTGCCAGCAGTTACGGAGGGACGGTGAACACTGAAGCTTTCTTT.

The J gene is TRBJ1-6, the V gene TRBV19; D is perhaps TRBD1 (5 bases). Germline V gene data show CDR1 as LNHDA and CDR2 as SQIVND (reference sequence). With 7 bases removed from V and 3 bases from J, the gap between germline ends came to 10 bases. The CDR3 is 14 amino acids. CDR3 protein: CASKDTGYNSPLHF. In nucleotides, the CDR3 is TGTGCCAGTAAGGATACAGGCTATAATTCACCCCTCCACTTT.

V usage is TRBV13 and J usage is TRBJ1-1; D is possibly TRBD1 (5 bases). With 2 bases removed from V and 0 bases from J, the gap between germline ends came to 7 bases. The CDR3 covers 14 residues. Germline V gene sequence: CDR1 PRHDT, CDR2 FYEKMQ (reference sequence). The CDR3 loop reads CASSLYRMNTEAFF. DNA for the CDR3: TGTGCCAGCAGCTTATACAGGATGAACACTGAAGCTTTCTTT. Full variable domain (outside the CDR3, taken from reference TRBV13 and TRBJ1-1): AAGVIQSPRHLIKEKRETATLKCYPIPRHDTVYWYQQGPGQDPQFLISFYEKMQSDKGSIPDRFSAQQFSDYHSELNMSSLELGDSALYFCASSLYRMNTEAFFGQGTRLTVV.